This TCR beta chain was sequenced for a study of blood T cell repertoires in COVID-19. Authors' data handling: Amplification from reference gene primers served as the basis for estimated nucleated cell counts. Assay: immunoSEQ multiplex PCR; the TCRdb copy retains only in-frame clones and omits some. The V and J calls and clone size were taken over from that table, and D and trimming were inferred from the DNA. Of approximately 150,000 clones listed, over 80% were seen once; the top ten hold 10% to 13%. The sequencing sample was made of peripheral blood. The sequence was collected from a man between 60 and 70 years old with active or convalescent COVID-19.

The CDR3 is CASSINDGVNTEAFF. In DNA, the CDR3 is TGTGCCAGTAGTATAAATGACGGAGTGAACACTGAAGCTTTCTTT. The chain recombines TRBV19 with TRBJ1-1; D is ambiguous. Germline CDR1 reads LNHDA; CDR2 reads SQIVND (reference sequence). The ends were cut back, 2 bases at V and 0 bases at J, with 10 bases in the middle. This CDR3 has 15 residues.